This TCR beta chain stems from a study of CDR3 diversity in severe acne. This clonotype was seen more than once but under ten times. With V trimmed by 3 bases and J by 3 bases, 5 bases remained unmatched. The CDR3 runs 16 residues. CDR1 SGDLS and CDR2 YYNGEE come from the germline V gene. MiXCR was run by TCRdb on the PCR reads, yielding one entry per CDR3 protein. Of about 98,000 distinct CDR3 sequences detected, roughly half appear once; the ten largest clones hold around 12%. The sequence came from a male donor with acne. Sequencing was carried out using blood. This chain uses TRBV9 with TRBJ1-3; 11 bases map to TRBD1. This chain's CDR3 is CASSGWTGGGGNTIYF. CDR3 nucleotides: TGTGCCAGCAGCGGATGGACAGGGGGCGGTGGAAACACCATATATTTT. The whole variable domain, remainder taken from reference TRBV9 and TRBJ1-3, is DSGVTQTPKHLITATGQRVTLRCSPRSGDLSVYWYQQSLDQGLQFLIQYYNGEERAKGNILERFSAQQFPDLHSELNLSSLELGDSALYFCASSGWTGGGGNTIYFGEGSWLTVV.